The 18 T cell receptor beta chains below all came from one sample that was sequenced in a study of vaccination effects on CD4 cells after COVID-19. Assay: immunoSEQ multiplex PCR; the TCRdb copy retains only in-frame clones and omits some. The data show 20,000 to 25,000 clones, 70% to 75% seen once. ViraFEST expansion of antigen-specific CD4+ T cells with viral peptide pools preceded sequencing. The culture ran for 10 to 11 days, and then CD4+ T cells were isolated. Each vaccine recipient was nucleocapsid antibody negative and had no prior SARS-CoV-2 infection. These receptors' targets are unknown. The starting material was CD4+ T cells from PBMCs cultured with SARS-CoV-2 spike peptides, obtained before COVID-19 vaccination. The receptor set was obtained from a human donor who received a COVID-19 vaccine.

This chain links TRBV5-1 with TRBJ1-5, with 8 bases aligning to TRBD1. V lost 4 bases, J lost 2 bases, and 5 bases stayed unmatched. Germline loops: CDR1 SGHRS, CDR2 YFSETQ. There are 15 residues in the CDR3. CDR3 sequence: CASSSGQGGNQPQHF. The DNA for the CDR3 is TGCGCCAGCAGCAGTGGACAGGGAGGCAATCAGCCCCAGCATTTT.

The CDR3 loop is CASSQDLSSGSVGEQYF. For the CDR3, the DNA is TGTGCCAGCAGCCAAGATTTGAGTAGCGGGAGTGTCGGCGAGCAGTACTTC. V is TRBV3-1 (or the pseudogene TRBV3-2) and J is TRBJ2-7, with 9 positions matching TRBD2. V was pared by 0 bases and J by 6 bases, with 12 bases of the junction left unmatched. Germline CDR1 and CDR2: LGHDT and YNNKEL (reference sequence). This CDR3 contains 17 residues.

The chain employs TRBV2 and TRBJ1-1; 8 bases map to TRBD1. The trim removed 4 bases at V and 4 bases at J, leaving 2 bases unmatched. This CDR3 spans 13 amino acids. CDR1 and CDR2 from the germline V gene are SNHLY and FYNNEI. CDR3 DNA sequence: TGTGCCAGCAGTGGACAGGGGACCACTGAAGCTTTCTTT. This translates into CASSGQGTTEAFF. Full variable domain (outside the CDR3, taken from reference TRBV2 and TRBJ1-1): EPEVTQTPSHQVTQMGQEVILRCVPISNHLYFYWYRQILGQKVEFLVSFYNNEISEKSEIFDDQFSVERPDGSNFTLKIRSTKLEDSAMYFCASSGQGTTEAFFGQGTRLTVV.

J is TRBJ1-6 and V is TRBV5-5; TRBD1 aligns across 9 bases. The germline V gene has CDR1 SGHKS and CDR2 YYEKEE (reference sequence). The CDR3 loop spans 16 amino acids. V dropped 3 bases and J dropped 9; count of bases not matched to a gene: 10. As DNA, the CDR3 is TGTGCCAGCAGCTGGGAGACCGGGACAGGGTTTTCACCCCTCCACTTT. This gives the protein CASSWETGTGFSPLHF.

V gene TRBV4-2 combines with J gene TRBJ2-3, with 12 bases aligning to TRBD2. The CDR3 runs to 16 residues. Trimming cost V 6 bases and J 0 bases; bases outside gene matches: 4. Germline CDR1 and CDR2: LGHNA and YNFKEQ. The CDR3 reads CASSWTSGESTDTQYF. The CDR3 region has the DNA TGTGCCAGCAGTTGGACTAGCGGGGAGAGCACAGATACGCAGTATTTT.

This clone was recorded once. The chain is built from TRBV23-1 and TRBJ1-5, with TRBD1 matching over 9 bases. TRBV23-1 is marked as an open reading frame, function uncertain. J gave up 10 bases and V 6 bases, and 7 bases lay outside the gene matches. The length of the CDR3 is 13 residues. The CDR3 reads CASSPDRGRPQHF. In DNA form, the CDR3 reads TGCGCCAGCAGCCCGGACAGGGGACGACCCCAGCATTTT.

This chain links TRBV28 with TRBJ2-5, with 8 nucleotides matching TRBD2. The CDR3 consists of 14 residues. V lost 8 bases, J lost 7 bases, and 12 bases stayed unmatched. The germline V gene has CDR1 MDHEN and CDR2 SYDVKM. The CDR3 sequence is CASYPSGGAGTQYF. The CDR3 bases are TGTGCCAGCTACCCATCCGGGGGGGCCGGGACCCAGTACTTC.

The gene calls are TRBV3-1 (or the pseudogene TRBV3-2) and TRBJ2-1; TRBD2 aligns across 11 bases. This CDR3 contains 19 residues. In germline, CDR1 is LGHDT, CDR2 YNNKEL (reference sequence). J lost 10 bases, V lost 4 bases, and 21 bases had no gene match. CDR3 bases: TGTGCCAGCAGCCGGAGGCCTCCGGTACTAGCGGGAGCTTTGGGAGAGCAGTTCTTC. This codes for CASSRRPPVLAGALGEQFF.

V usage is TRBV5-1 and J usage is TRBJ2-3; 9 bases agree with TRBD2. V dropped 0 bases and J dropped 6; count of bases not matched to a gene: 5. Germline V gives CDR1 SGHRS, CDR2 YFSETQ. This CDR3 region has 15 residues. The CDR3 DNA is TGCGCCAGCAGCTTGGCCAGCGGGAGGATCGATACGCAGTATTTT. Its translation: CASSLASGRIDTQYF.

The rearrangement links TRBV3-1 (or the pseudogene TRBV3-2) to TRBJ2-5; D ambiguous. Trimming shortened V by 3 bases and J by 3 bases, and 8 bases separated the two germline ends. Germline loops: CDR1 LGHDT, CDR2 YNNKEL (reference sequence). The CDR3 contains 13 residues. The chain's CDR3 is CASSQGLKETQYF. CDR3 coding DNA: TGTGCCAGCAGCCAGGGCTTAAAAGAGACCCAGTACTTC.

This rearrangement joins TRBV30 to TRBJ2-5; D is possibly TRBD1 (5 bases). The CDR3 has 15 amino acids. Deletions cut 2 bases from V and 4 bases from J, with 17 bases between. Germline V CDR1 and CDR2: GTSNPN, SVGIG (reference sequence). This chain's CDR3 is CAWSSLDSLSETQYF. In nucleotides, the CDR3 is TGTGCCTGGAGTTCCCTAGACAGTCTCTCAGAGACCCAGTACTTC.

This chain uses TRBV27 with TRBJ1-1, with D possibly being TRBD1 (5 bases). The V end lost 4 bases, the J end lost 1 base, and 16 bases lay between the germline ends. This CDR3 is built from 16 residues. CDR1 is MNHEY and CDR2 is SMNVEV in the germline V gene (reference sequence). The CDR3 bases are TGTGCCAGCAGTTCCCCCCCGGGGCGGAGGAACACTGAAGCTTTCTTT. As protein: CASSSPPGRRNTEAFF.

The V gene is TRBV2, the J gene TRBJ2-7, with a tentative D call TRBD2 (5 bases). The CDR3 has 14 amino acids. The V and J ends lost 6 bases and 0 bases respectively, with 12 bases between them. Germline V gene sequence: CDR1 SNHLY, CDR2 FYNNEI. CDR3 sequence: CASRAVPSSYEQYF. DNA for the CDR3: TGTGCCAGCAGAGCGGTCCCTAGCTCCTACGAGCAGTACTTC.

The CDR3 is CASSLGGTGYNYGYTF. Here the CDR3 DNA reads TGTGCCAGCAGCCTTGGCGGGACAGGGTACAACTATGGCTACACCTTC. J is TRBJ1-2 and V is TRBV5-6, with TRBD1 matching over 9 bases. Losses at the gene ends were 4 bases for V and 2 bases for J; bases not matched to a gene: 9. Per the germline V gene, CDR1 is SGHDT and CDR2 is YYEEEE. The CDR3 is made up of 16 amino acids.

V gene TRBV6-6 combines with J gene TRBJ1-2; a weak D match, TRBD1 (5 bases). This CDR3 has 14 residues. The V end lost 6 bases, the J end lost 8 bases, and 19 bases lay between the germline ends. Per the germline V gene, CDR1 is MNHNY and CDR2 is SVGAGI (reference sequence). Here the CDR3 reads CASSSGTVVVGYTF. As DNA, the CDR3 is TGTGCCAGCAGCAGCGGGACGGTGGTGGTCGGCTACACCTTC.

The chain couples TRBV6-2 or TRBV6-3 to TRBJ2-5; D gene unclear. Germline CDR1 is MNHEY and CDR2 is SVGEGT. Deletions cut 4 bases from V and 1 base from J, with 10 bases between. CDR3 length: 14 residues. CDR3 region: CASSSLTVQETQYF. DNA for the CDR3: TGTGCCAGCAGTTCACTGACGGTCCAAGAGACCCAGTACTTC.

This chain connects TRBV7-9 to TRBJ2-2; 7 bases map to TRBD2. Trimming at V came to 1 base and at J to 3 bases, leaving 5 bases not matched to a gene. Germline-derived CDR1 and CDR2 are SEHNR and FQNEAQ (reference sequence). The CDR3 has 16 residues. This CDR3 is CASSLDRLADTGELFF. The CDR3, as DNA: TGTGCCAGCAGCTTAGATCGGCTAGCGGACACCGGGGAGCTGTTTTTT.

The rearrangement links TRBV27 to TRBJ2-7; D call uncertain. This CDR3 region has 13 residues. Germline CDR1 reads MNHEY; CDR2 reads SMNVEV (reference sequence). The V gene lost 7 bases and the J gene lost 3 bases, with 13 bases spanning the gap. The CDR3 is CASMQSPYYEQYF. The CDR3 nucleotides are TGTGCCAGCATGCAGTCCCCATACTACGAGCAGTACTTC.